One T cell receptor (beta chain) is described in this entry. The antigen remains undetermined. The sample is drawn from a study of cytomegalovirus exposure and HLA in healthy donors. Findings and limits, study-wide: Among the sequence variants, a highly shared cluster was likely an artifact of sequencing. Most sequenced TCRs were rare (though some public TCRs occurred in many donors).

Researchers ran the PCR with 60 Vbeta and 13 Jbeta primers. Produced via immunoSEQ multiplex PCR; TCRdb's table is partial and in-frame only. The profile covers under 250,000 clones, with around three quarters appearing a single time and 1.5% to 2% taken by the ten largest. This receptor was obtained from a man aged 30 to 39 in good health and CMV-seronegative. The specimen sequenced was PBMCs.

The CDR3 DNA sequence: TGTGCCAGCAGCTCCTCTACCGATTATGGCTACACCTTC. It translates to CASSSSTDYGYTF. The chain combines TRBV7-2 with TRBJ1-2, with no clear D. The CDR3 is 13 residues long. V was trimmed by 4 bases and J by 5 bases, leaving 11 bases between them. The V gene's germline CDR1 is SGHTA and CDR2 FQGNSA.